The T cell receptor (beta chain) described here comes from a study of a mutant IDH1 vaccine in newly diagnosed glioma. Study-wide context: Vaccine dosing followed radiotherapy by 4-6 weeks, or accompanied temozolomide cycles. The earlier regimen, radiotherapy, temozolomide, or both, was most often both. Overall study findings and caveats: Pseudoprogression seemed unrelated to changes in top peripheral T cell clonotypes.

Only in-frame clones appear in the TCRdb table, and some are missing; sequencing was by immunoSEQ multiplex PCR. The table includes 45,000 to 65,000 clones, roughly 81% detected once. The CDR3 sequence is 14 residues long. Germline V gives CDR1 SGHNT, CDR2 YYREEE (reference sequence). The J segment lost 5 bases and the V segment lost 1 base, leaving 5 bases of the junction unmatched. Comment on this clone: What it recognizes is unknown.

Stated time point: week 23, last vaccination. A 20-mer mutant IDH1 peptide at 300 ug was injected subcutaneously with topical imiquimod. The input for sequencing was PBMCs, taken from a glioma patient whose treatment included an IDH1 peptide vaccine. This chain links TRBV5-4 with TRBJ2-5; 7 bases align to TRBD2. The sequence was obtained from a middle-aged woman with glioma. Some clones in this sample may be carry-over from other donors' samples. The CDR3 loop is CASSLPAGSETQYF. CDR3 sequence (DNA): TGTGCCAGCAGCTTGCCAGCGGGGAGCGAGACCCAGTACTTC.